A selection of T cell receptor beta chains follows, all from one sample in a study of T-cell reconstitution after alpha-beta-depleted transplantation in children. TCRdb processed the PCR reads anew with MiXCR; each CDR3 protein has one entry. The sample includes approximately 640,000 distinct CDR3 sequences, roughly 15% seen only once; the top ten take 1.1%. The sequences come from PBMCs from the stem cell graft donor, collected from the stem cell graft. These receptors came from a human donor who donated a stem cell graft to a child with acute myeloid leukemia. The CDR3 runs from the conserved cysteine through the conserved F or W. The order of the fields is J gene, clone size, D gene, V gene, CDR3 DNA, CDR3 protein. D genes are given only for firm matches. Only part of the rows carry a size: once, few, many, or a class if the clone is expanded.

>TRBJ1-4|NA|TRBD1|TRBV12-3/TRBV12-4
TGTGCCAGCAGACCGGGACAGGGGCTCGAAAAACTGTTTTTT
CASRPGQGLEKLFF
>TRBJ2-3|few|NA|TRBV12-3/TRBV12-4
TGTGCCAGCAGTTTTCAGGGGGGTTCAGATACGCAGTATTTT
CASSFQGGSDTQYF
>TRBJ1-4|NA|TRBD1|TRBV9
TGTGCCAGCAGCGCGTCAGGACAGGGGGTAAATGAAAAACTGTTTTTT
CASSASGQGVNEKLFF
>TRBJ1-1|NA|NA|TRBV27
TGTGCCAGCAGTTTATCGGGGCCCACTGAAGCTTTCTTT
CASSLSGPTEAFF
>TRBJ2-1|NA|TRBD1|TRBV20-1
TGCAGTGCTAGAAAGACAGGGGGCTTGGATGAGCAGTTCTTC
CSARKTGGLDEQFF
>TRBJ2-1|many|NA|TRBV7-3
TGTGCCAGCAGCCCCGACGGGCGCCGCTCCTACAATGAGCAGTTCTTC
CASSPDGRRSYNEQFF
>TRBJ2-2|many|TRBD1|TRBV6-1
TGTGCCAGCAGCCTACACCCTTACGGGACAGAGGCCGGGGAGCTGTTTTTT
CASSLHPYGTEAGELFF
>TRBJ2-3|many|TRBD1|TRBV20-1
TGCAGTGCCCGGGGAGCAGGGGGCGCCACAGATACGCAGTATTTT
CSARGAGGATDTQYF
>TRBJ1-1|NA|TRBD1|TRBV6-1
TGTGCCAGCAGTGATATTCCCGGGACAGCCATGAACACTGAAGCTTTCTTT
CASSDIPGTAMNTEAFF
>TRBJ2-7|NA|NA|TRBV10-3
TGTGCCATCAGTGAGTCTTTGGCGGACCCGGGGGCTGGCTACGAGCAGTACTTC
CAISESLADPGAGYEQYF
>TRBJ2-1|many|TRBD1|TRBV5-4
TGTGCCAGCAGCTTCCTTCCCGGTTTAGGACAGGGGGTAGACAATGAGCAGTTCTTC
CASSFLPGLGQGVDNEQFF
>TRBJ2-1|NA|NA|TRBV28
TGTGCCAGCAGCCCGGATTGGGTGGTAGGGAGCTCCTACAATGAGCAGTTCTTC
CASSPDWVVGSSYNEQFF
>TRBJ1-6|few|NA|TRBV20-1
TGCAGTGCCCTAAGCGGGGGTTTCTCACCCCTCCACTTT
CSALSGGFSPLHF
>TRBJ2-1|many|NA|TRBV29-1
TGCAGCGGAGGGGACAGCGGGTACAATGAGCAGTTCTTC
CSGGDSGYNEQFF
>TRBJ2-1|few|NA|TRBV24-1
TGTGCCACCAGTTATGACAATGAGCAGTTCTTC
CATSYDNEQFF
>TRBJ2-3|NA|TRBD1|TRBV20-1
TGCAGTGCCCAGGGGGCCCCTAGCACAGATACGCAGTATTTT
CSAQGAPSTDTQYF
>TRBJ1-2|NA|NA|TRBV3-1
TGTGCCAGCAGCCAAGATGTGTGGACAGTCCATGGCTACACCTTC
CASSQDVWTVHGYTF
>TRBJ1-3|NA|NA|TRBV6-2/TRBV6-3
TGTGCCAGCAGTTACAACGGCAAAACGTGGTCTGGAAACACCATATATTTT
CASSYNGKTWSGNTIYF
>TRBJ2-4|many|NA|TRBV12-2
TGTGCAAGTCGTTTCAAGGCAGTGACGACCGAGGACATTCAGTACTTC
CASRFKAVTTEDIQYF
>TRBJ2-7|once|TRBD1|TRBV4-3
TGCGCCAGAAGCCGCTTACCGGACAGGGGGTATTTTATGGACTCCTACGAGCAGTACTTC
CARSRLPDRGYFMDSYEQYF
>TRBJ1-5|NA|NA|TRBV7-2
TGTGCCAGCACTCCAGGGGTTCAGCCCCAGCATTTT
CASTPGVQPQHF
>TRBJ2-3|many|NA|TRBV20-1
TGCAGTGCTGGGGCTCAGGACAGCACAGATACGCAGTATTTT
CSAGAQDSTDTQYF
>TRBJ1-1|many|NA|TRBV7-9
TGTGCCAGCAGCCTCTCCAAGGACACTGAAGCTTTCTTT
CASSLSKDTEAFF
>TRBJ1-6|NA|NA|TRBV12-3/TRBV12-4
TGTGCCAGCAGTTTTGGGGGACGGCAAAATTCACCCCTCCACTTT
CASSFGGRQNSPLHF
>TRBJ1-1|NA|NA|TRBV7-9
TGTGCCAGCAGCTATGACGGTGAAGCTTTCTTT
CASSYDGEAFF
>TRBJ1-1|many|NA|TRBV15
TGTGCCACCAGCAGAGGAGGGGGTAAGGGCACTGAAGCTTTCTTT
CATSRGGGKGTEAFF
>TRBJ2-5|many|NA|TRBV29-1
TGCAGCGTCCTTTTCGGTGGTGAGACCCAGTACTTC
CSVLFGGETQYF